The source of this TCR beta chain is a study of cytomegalovirus exposure and HLA in healthy donors (dated by TCRdb to about 2017). With respect to the entire study: An earlier analysis of 587 of the donors reported 276 Gb of sequence data and around 110 million unique TCR beta sequences from 150 million to 200 million T cells. An earlier analysis of 587 of the donors applied high-throughput TCR beta sequencing to assess whether each TCR beta V gene segment acted as functional or pseudogenic. Roughly 5 DR-DQ haplotypes were treated as single units for association and clustering because of strong linkage in the cohort. The study combined high-throughput TCR immunosequencing, statistical association of individual TCRs with disease status, and machine learning to predict cytomegalovirus infection status. All discovery cohort repertoires had been generated using a single sequencing platform. The study profiled the T cell repertoires of under 700 subjects by immunosequencing and related them to cytomegalovirus serostatus. The number of typed donors differed by locus: about 629-630 for A, B, C, DRB1 and DQB1; 522 for DQA1; 606 for DPA1; and 450 to 480 for DPB1. In addition to the first cohort of several hundred subjects, a separate validation cohort of 130 or so different subjects was used. Of the roughly 400 genotyped donors, 75% to 85% were placed in the genetic ancestry cluster associated with self-reported Caucasian donors. Donor age, sex, ethnicity and CMV serostatus were collected together with the repertoire data. The study aimed to test whether cataloging public T cell receptors could reveal signatures of past pathogen exposure. Class I and class II HLA loci were covered by the typing at four-digit resolution. Among under 450 genotyped donors of the cohort, an average of approximately 230,000 unique TCR beta nucleotide sequences were sequenced per donor, about a sixth of them non-productive. In the later analysis, no new phenotypic data were used to find candidate immune exposures; instead, reliance was placed on TCR beta sequences and their occurrence across donors. In a later analysis, previously published TCR beta repertoires from more than 500 donors were re-analyzed and high-resolution HLA genotyping was added so that TCR occurrence patterns could be studied. About 300 gigabases of sequencing data and roughly 80 million unique TCR sequences made up an early release that covered over 550 HLA-typed donors. In a later genetic analysis, genome-wide SNP genotypes for about three fifths of the roughly 670 donors were used, and that subset was treated as a discovery cohort.

The library was made by the immunoSEQ multiplex PCR assay. A mixture of 60 forward primers for TCR Vbeta segments and 13 reverse primers for TCR Jbeta segments was used in the multiplex PCR. The CDR3 region of rearranged TCR beta genes was amplified from genomic DNA by a multiplex PCR assay. The Illumina HiSeq System was used to sequence the amplified TCR beta libraries as 87-base-pair reads. On the study's bioinformatics: A later analysis counted about 80 million unique TCR beta chains across the 666 repertoires, and 9.5 million to 11 million of these chains were shared by at least two donors. Raw reads were error-corrected and collapsed into unique sequences by a nearest-neighbor algorithm in which closely related sequences were merged to remove PCR and sequencing errors. CDR3 sequences were aligned to IMGT reference sequences to assign V, D and J gene segments. Each retained sequence needed at least a six-nucleotide match to both a V gene segment and a J gene segment. A rearrangement counted as productive if the CDR3 had no stop codons and remained in frame with V and J, and every other rearrangement counted as non-productive. CDR3 was defined according to IMGT convention as the region running from the second conserved V-encoded cysteine to the conserved J-encoded phenylalanine. Sequences without an unambiguous match to a single V gene segment were excluded from the earlier analysis of about 630 of the donors. An earlier analysis of some 610 of the donors called V segments functional above 56.7% productive rearrangements and segregating when the between-donor standard deviation exceeded 5%. A statistical classification framework was developed to diagnose cytomegalovirus status using the catalog of TCR beta chain sequences. A later analysis assigned V and J genes by comparing TCR nucleotide sequences with IMGT/GENE-DB human TR gene sequences. Using the TCRdist pipeline, a later analysis assigned CDR3 sequences along with most-parsimonious VDJ recombination scenarios. A later analysis defined each TCR beta chain by its CDR3 amino acid sequence plus V-gene family, and excluded reads lacking a unique V-gene family. A later analysis removed 592 highly shared, low-generation-probability nucleotide sequences to deal with suspected cross-contamination and a sequencing artifact. In a later analysis, a clonal expansion index for each public chain was calculated from normalized within-repertoire ranks of inferred template counts. In a later analysis, generation probabilities were computed using a VDJ recombination model fitted to out-of-frame rearrangements, and the results were checked against IGoR. In a later analysis, TCR-TCR, TCR-HLA and TCR-CMV co-occurrence was scored with hypergeometric tests, and a repertoire-size bias correction was applied to TCR pairs. In a later analysis, false discovery rates were estimated by permuting HLA or CMV assignments 20 times. In a later analysis, co-occurring TCRs were grouped with DBSCAN, and TCRdist sequence similarity was added when clustering was performed within HLA-allele-positive subsets. Repertoires with fewer than 30,000 or more than 120,000 public chains, plus five repertoires with anomalous nucleotide sharing, were excluded from co-occurrence clustering. Not all clones reach the TCRdb copy of this immuneACCESS table, which keeps in-frame sequences only. Checked studies attribute under half of the gap to unresolved V genes and leave the rest unexplained. The V and J calls and clone size were taken over from that table, and D and trimming were inferred from the DNA. The sample has about 150,000 clones on record, approximately 80% of them singletons. The ten largest clones take up over 2% of the sample.

The paper's findings and limits, for the study overall: In a later analysis, HLA-associated TCR beta chains showed more clonal expansion and lower generation probabilities than non-associated chains that were equally common. The sequencing pipeline was judged likely to have produced a cluster of highly shared sequence variants as a technical artifact. In an earlier analysis of more than 500 of the donors, most TCR beta V segments appeared in productive rearrangements about 87% or about 30% of the time, broadly matching IMGT annotations. A later analysis associated about 17,000 TCR beta sequences with specific HLA alleles at a false discovery rate of 0.05. For the cohort, immune exposure information was limited to CMV serostatus. According to a later analysis, parvovirus B19, influenza, CMV and Epstein-Barr virus appeared linked to several top co-occurrence clusters. A later genetic analysis reported fewer N-insertions in productive TCRs among donors in an Asian-associated ancestry cluster than the approximately 670-donor mean. It was suggested by the authors that the approach could potentially be generalized to other disease states and immunological phenotypes. Roughly uniform sequencing depth across donors was assumed in presence/absence analyses, although this assumption may not hold. In both the original and validation cohorts, the classifier was reported to diagnose cytomegalovirus status with high specificity and sensitivity. HLA typing was unavailable for some donors at each locus, so association tests used only the typed subset. Some IMGT-functional V segments, including TRBV6-2 and TRBV6-3, could not be distinguished by the 87-base-pair reads and were therefore excluded. A later analysis found that most CMV-associated TCR beta chains appeared HLA-restricted, with HLA associations seemingly driven largely by CMV exposure. A total of 150 or so TCR beta chains were listed by the study as associated with cytomegalovirus. A further reported finding was that TCR beta sequences accurately predicted the HLA-A and HLA-B alleles for most subjects in the first cohort. Most TCR sequences were observed very rarely across donors, whereas some public TCRs were present in many individuals. When HLA alleles, especially DR and DQ, strongly co-occurred, TCR associations were difficult to assign to individual alleles. In a later analysis, the rate of TCR association differed among HLA loci, with DRB1 alleles having the most associated TCRs and HLA-C alleles having the fewest. Linkage disequilibrium might explain the correlated functional status among segregating V segments, but an unknown experimental factor could not be ruled out. The earlier analysis of about 600 of the donors excluded some 16 rarely observed V segments, including chromosome 9 orphons, because counts were too low. In vitro tests confirmed that three of the cytomegalovirus-associated TCR beta chains recognize cytomegalovirus antigens. The cohort was sequenced for TCR beta chains only, and without alpha or paired-chain data the features that could be detected were limited. A later genetic analysis associated a missense DCLRE1C variant with V-gene and J-gene trimming of TCR beta chains, and an independent cohort replicated the association.

The cohort was made up of 650 to 700 healthy bone marrow donors. Cohort members were all nominally healthy when sampled, although unrecorded immune exposures were likely present. The donor was CMV seronegative and belonged to the group of 350 or so seronegative cohort members. Each donor provided a peripheral blood sample, and peripheral blood mononuclear cells were used for TCR beta sequencing. The Qiagen DNeasy Blood Extraction Kit was used to extract genomic DNA from the blood cell samples. Including cysteine and phenylalanine, the CDR3 has 16 amino acids. This entry keeps only the CDR3 DNA: 48 bases, framed from base 1. Compared with germline, V lacks 4 bases and J lacks 8 bases; bases without a gene match: 14. CDR1 is given as SQVTM and CDR2 as ANQGSEA, both from the germline V gene. As for this clone: Its recognized antigen is unknown. No base quality information exists; no much larger clone differs at one position.

Sequences were obtained from PBMCs. The clonotype originates from a young man in good health and CMV-seronegative. The receptor chain draws on TRBV29-1 and TRBJ2-4; 10 central nucleotides agree with TRBD2. The CDR3 protein sequence reads: CSVVRLAGVPGDIQYF. The DNA sequence is TGCAGCGTTGTACGGCTAGCGGGAGTCCCAGGCGACATTCAGTACTTC.